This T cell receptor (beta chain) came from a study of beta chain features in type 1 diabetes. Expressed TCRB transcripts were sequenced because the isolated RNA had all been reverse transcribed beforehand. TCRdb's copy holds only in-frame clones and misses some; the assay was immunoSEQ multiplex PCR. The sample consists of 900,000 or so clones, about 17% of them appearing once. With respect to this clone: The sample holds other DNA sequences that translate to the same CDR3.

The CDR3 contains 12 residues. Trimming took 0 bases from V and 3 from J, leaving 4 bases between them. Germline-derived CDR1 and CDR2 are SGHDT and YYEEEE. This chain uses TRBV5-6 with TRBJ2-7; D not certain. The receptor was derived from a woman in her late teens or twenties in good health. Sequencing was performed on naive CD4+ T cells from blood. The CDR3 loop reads CASSLGRYEQYF. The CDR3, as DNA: TGTGCCAGCAGCTTGGGCCGCTACGAGCAGTACTTC.